These 30 T cell receptor beta chains were all obtained from the same sample, sequenced in a study of human T cells and chemical hapten exposure. TCRdb itself ran the RACE reads through MiXCR, one entry per CDR3 protein. The sample lists 300,000 to 450,000 distinct CDR3 sequences; around 5.5% were seen once. Specified time point: pre-sensitization, week 0. Noted treatment: therapeutic diphenylcyclopropenone sensitization with weekly scalp DPC. Sequences were derived from whole blood, sampled in connection with sensitization to the hapten diphenylcyclopropenone (DPC). The source is a woman between 50 and 59 years old with alopecia areata. Some clones in this sample may be carry-over from other donors' samples.

The sample holds many counts of this clonotype. The rearrangement joins TRBV15 to TRBJ2-7, with D perhaps TRBD2 (5 bases). The germline V gene encodes CDR1 LNHNV and CDR2 YYDKDF (reference sequence). The CDR3 has 15 amino acids. Trimming removed 5 bases from V and 5 bases from J, with 19 bases in between. The CDR3 DNA sequence: TGTGCCACCAGCGAGGCTGCAAATCCGGGGAACGAGCAGTACTTC. The encoded protein is CATSEAANPGNEQYF.

V gene TRBV30 combines with J gene TRBJ2-3; D is perhaps TRBD2 (6 bases). The CDR3 is 15 residues long. Deletions cut 5 bases from V and 4 bases from J, with 19 bases between. The germline CDR1 and CDR2 sequences are GTSNPN and SVGIG (reference sequence). Here the CDR3 DNA reads TGTGCCTGGGGTAGCGTAGGAGGGCATTCAGATACGCAGTATTTT. Its translation: CAWGSVGGHSDTQYF. The entire variable domain, with the rest obtained from reference TRBV30 and TRBJ2-3, is as follows: SQTIHQWPATLVQPVGSPLSLECTVEGTSNPNLYWYRQAAGRGLQLLFYSVGIGQISSEVPQNLSASRPQDRQFILSSKKLLLSDSGFYLCAWGSVGGHSDTQYFGPGTRLTVL.

The chain recombines TRBV20-1 with TRBJ1-1; D possibly corresponds to TRBD1 (5 bases). This CDR3 spans 13 amino acids. CDR1 DFQATT and CDR2 SNEGSKA come from the germline V gene (reference sequence). Trimming stripped 3 bases from V and 5 bases from J, with 13 bases between. Here the CDR3 reads CSARGLAVTEAFF. In nucleotides, the CDR3 is TGCAGTGCTAGGGGACTAGCCGTGACTGAAGCTTTCTTT.

This clonotype was observed many times. The rearrangement links TRBV28 to TRBJ2-1, with a possible D match to TRBD1 (6 bases). The CDR3 contains 14 residues. Trimming pared 3 bases from V and 3 bases from J, leaving 9 bases between. CDR1 and CDR2 (germline): MDHEN, SYDVKM. The DNA for the CDR3 is TGTGCCAGCAGTTTGCTACAGGGCTACAATGAGCAGTTCTTC. Its protein is CASSLLQGYNEQFF.

This clonotype was counted ten times or more. The chain combines TRBV9 with TRBJ2-3; TRBD1 aligns across 9 bases. The V and J ends lost 1 base and 8 bases, in that order; junction bases with no gene match: 11. In germline, CDR1 is SGDLS, CDR2 YYNGEE. The CDR3 is made up of 16 amino acids. The CDR3 sequence: CASSVSPGTGLGTQYF. The CDR3 nucleotides read TGTGCCAGCAGCGTAAGTCCCGGGACAGGGTTAGGTACGCAGTATTTT.

This clonotype showed up many times. The rearrangement joins TRBV13 to TRBJ1-1, with a tentative D call TRBD1 (5 bases). The CDR3 runs 15 residues. In germline, CDR1 is PRHDT, CDR2 FYEKMQ (reference sequence). Trimming pared 6 bases from V and 5 bases from J, leaving 19 bases between. CDR3 nucleotides: TGTGCCAGCAGGCCCGCCCTAGGGGTCCTGACTGAAGCTTTCTTT. This codes for CASRPALGVLTEAFF.

CDR3 DNA: TGTGCCAGCAGCCCCGGACTACCCCTCGAGCAGTACTTC. This sequence encodes CASSPGLPLEQYF. The chain combines TRBV5-6 with TRBJ2-7; perhaps TRBD2 as D (6 bases). Trimming stripped 4 bases from V and 6 bases from J, with 14 bases between. Germline CDR1 SGHDT, CDR2 YYEEEE. The CDR3 totals 13 residues. Full variable domain (missing parts from reference TRBV5-6 and TRBJ2-7): DAGVTQSPTHLIKTRGQQVTLRCSPKSGHDTVSWYQQALGQGPQFIFQYYEEEERQRGNFPDRFSGHQFPNYSSELNVNALLLGDSALYLCASSPGLPLEQYFGPGTRLTVT.

This clonotype was counted many times. The chain is built from TRBV7-9 and TRBJ1-5, with 7 bases aligning to TRBD1. The V segment lost 1 base and the J segment 6 bases; nucleotides outside the gene matches: 9. This CDR3 is 16 amino acids long. CDR1 is SEHNR, CDR2 FQNEAQ, per germline (reference sequence). CDR3 in amino acids: CASSLGQGGVGQPQHF. The DNA of the CDR3 is TGTGCCAGCAGCTTAGGCCAGGGGGGCGTCGGTCAGCCCCAGCATTTT.

Concerning this clonotype itself: The germline gene is not matched at one end of the junction; a read error may be the cause. This rearrangement joins TRBV12-3 or TRBV12-4 to TRBJ1-3; 8 nucleotides agree with TRBD1. The CDR3 totals 13 residues. The CDR3: CASSLRQGASKHF. The CDR3 DNA sequence: TGTGCCAGCAGTTTGCGGCAGGGGGCAAGTAAGCATTTT.

In its sample, this clonotype was seen many times. The chain is built from TRBV29-1 and TRBJ2-5; D not resolved. V lost 5 bases and J lost 3, with 19 bases in between. The length of the CDR3 is 15 residues. Germline lookup yields CDR1 SQVTM and CDR2 ANQGSEA. The CDR3 region has the DNA TGCAGCGTTATCGCTGACATGACGTCGGAAGAGACCCAGTACTTC. It specifies CSVIADMTSEETQYF.

There are many counts of this clonotype. V is TRBV27 and J is TRBJ2-1; 11 nucleotides agree with TRBD2. Trimming cost V 8 bases and J 2 bases; bases outside gene matches: 5. The CDR3 consists of 15 residues. Germline CDR1 is MNHEY and CDR2 is SMNVEV (reference sequence). The CDR3 is CASGALAGAYNEQFF. In nucleotides, the CDR3 is TGTGCCAGCGGAGCACTAGCGGGGGCCTACAATGAGCAGTTCTTC.

The chain uses TRBV3-1 and TRBJ2-3, with 8 bases that match TRBD1. This CDR3 has 16 residues. Trimming took 4 bases from V and 0 from J; bases not matched to a gene: 6. The germline CDR1 and CDR2 sequences are LGHDT and YNNKEL (reference sequence). The CDR3 DNA sequence: TGTGCCAGCAGCCGCCGGACAGGGTTGAGCACAGATACGCAGTATTTT. Translation: CASSRRTGLSTDTQYF.

This clonotype was seen many times. The rearrangement links TRBV21-1 to TRBJ1-1; TRBD1 was called by the table and not checked on the DNA. TRBV21-1 is termed a pseudogene. This CDR3 spans 13 amino acids. CDR3 sequence: CAIPEHKNTEAFF. CDR3 coding DNA: TGTGCCATCCCGGAGCACAAGAACACTGAAGCTTTCTTT.

This clonotype occurred a few times. The chain is built from TRBV18 and TRBJ2-3, with D possibly TRBD1 on 5 matching bases. The V gene lost 5 bases and the J gene lost 0 bases, with 12 bases spanning the gap. Germline V CDR1 and CDR2: KGHSH, LQKENI. The CDR3 is made up of 15 amino acids. For the CDR3, the DNA is TGTGCCAGCTCAGTTAGACAGACTAGCACAGATACGCAGTATTTT. It codes for CASSVRQTSTDTQYF.

This chain connects TRBV6-1 to TRBJ2-5; 10 bases fit TRBD2. There are 17 residues in the CDR3. CDR1 MNHNS and CDR2 SASEGT come from the germline V gene. Germline trimming cut 3 bases from V and 0 bases from J; bases unmatched to any gene: 7. CDR3 bases: TGTGCCAGCAGTGATAAGCGGGGGGGCGTGTACCAAGAGACCCAGTACTTC. Translating gives CASSDKRGGVYQETQYF.

This sequence joins TRBV3-1 and TRBJ2-3; 9 nucleotides align to TRBD2. Germline V gene data show CDR1 as LGHDT and CDR2 as YNNKEL (reference sequence). The V segment lost 0 bases and the J segment 0 bases; nucleotides outside the gene matches: 7. The length of the CDR3 is 18 residues. Here the CDR3 reads CASSQERGRDHSTDTQYF. In DNA form, the CDR3 reads TGTGCCAGCAGCCAAGAGCGCGGGAGGGATCATAGCACAGATACGCAGTATTTT.

This clonotype was recorded at least ten times. The gene calls are TRBV6-5 and TRBJ2-3, with D perhaps TRBD1 (6 bases). This CDR3 is 14 amino acids long. V dropped 6 bases and J dropped 2 bases, with 12 bases sitting between them. CDR1 MNHEY and CDR2 SVGAGI come from the germline V gene. The chain's CDR3 is CASSPQGYTDTQYF. Here the CDR3 DNA reads TGTGCCAGCAGCCCCCAGGGGTACACAGATACGCAGTATTTT.

Comments on this clonotype: A much larger clone lies one base from this, so it may be a read error. The V and J genes are TRBV9 and TRBJ1-5; D gene unclear. From germline, CDR1 is SGDLS and CDR2 YYNGEE. The V end lost 0 bases, the J end lost 3 bases, and 7 bases lay between the germline ends. The CDR3 totals 14 residues. CDR3 nucleotides: TGTGCCAGCAGCGTAGGTGAACACAATCAGCCCCAGCATTTT. Translated, it gives CASSVGEHNQPQHF.

In this sample, this clonotype turned up many times. The chain links TRBV10-3 to TRBJ2-3; 10 positions agree with TRBD2. V lost 4 bases and J lost 5; bases outside the gene matches: 9. Per the germline V gene, CDR1 is ENHRY and CDR2 is SYGVKD. The length of the CDR3 is 16 residues. CDR3: CAISGLLAGGRDTQYF. CDR3 nucleotide sequence: TGTGCCATCAGTGGACTTTTAGCGGGGGGCAGAGATACGCAGTATTTT.

This chain joins TRBV29-1 and TRBJ1-4; TRBD1 might be the D (6 bases). V lost 3 bases and J 8 bases, leaving 16 bases between the germline ends. This CDR3 region has 14 residues. CDR1 SQVTM and CDR2 ANQGSEA come from the germline V gene. The DNA for the CDR3 is TGCAGCGTTGAGTGGTGGGGGGCAGGGGAAAAACTGTTTTTT. The encoded protein is CSVEWWGAGEKLFF. Combining the CDR3 with reference TRBV29-1 and TRBJ1-4 gives the whole variable domain SAVISQKPSRDICQRGTSLTIQCQVDSQVTMMFWYRQQPGQSLTLIATANQGSEATYESGFVIDKFPISRPNLTFSTLTVSNMSPEDSSIYLCSVEWWGAGEKLFFGSGTQLSVL.

The V call is TRBV7-8, the J call TRBJ1-2, with a weak D call TRBD1 (6 bases). The V gene lost 1 base and the J gene lost 6 bases, with 15 bases spanning the gap. The CDR3 has 15 residues. CDR1 is SGHVS, CDR2 FQNEAQ, per germline. This chain's CDR3 is CASSLGGRRADGYTF. The CDR3 bases are TGTGCCAGCAGCTTAGGGGGGCGAAGGGCGGATGGCTACACCTTC.

V is TRBV29-1 and J is TRBJ1-2; no clear D gene. Germline V gene lookup returns CDR1 SQVTM and CDR2 ANQGSEA. V gave up 3 bases and J gave up 5 bases, with 10 bases separating them. The CDR3 spans 12 residues. The CDR3 region has the DNA TGCAGCGTTGAGGTCGGAGAATATGGCTACACCTTC. It translates to CSVEVGEYGYTF. Variable domain in full (rest from reference TRBV29-1 and TRBJ1-2): SAVISQKPSRDICQRGTSLTIQCQVDSQVTMMFWYRQQPGQSLTLIATANQGSEATYESGFVIDKFPISRPNLTFSTLTVSNMSPEDSSIYLCSVEVGEYGYTFGSGTRLTVV.

The gene calls are TRBV6-6 and TRBJ2-5; 7 bases agree with TRBD1. CDR3 length: 16 residues. The V segment lost 5 bases and the J segment 0 bases; nucleotides outside the gene matches: 9. CDR1 and CDR2 from the germline V gene are MNHNY and SVGAGI (reference sequence). The CDR3 reads CASSKKPQGYQETQYF. Here the CDR3 DNA reads TGTGCCAGCAGTAAAAAACCACAGGGGTACCAAGAGACCCAGTACTTC.

In its sample, this clonotype was seen many times. V gene TRBV21-1 combines with J gene TRBJ1-2. TRBV21-1 is a listed pseudogene. This CDR3 has 12 residues. The CDR3 DNA is TGTGCCTCTTTGGAGAATAACTATGGCTACACCTTC. Translating gives CASLENNYGYTF.

This clonotype was detected many times. V usage is TRBV7-6 and J usage is TRBJ1-3, with 8 bases aligning to TRBD1. CDR3 size: 13 residues. Looked up from germline, CDR1 is SGHVS and CDR2 is FNYEAQ. J lost 6 bases, V lost 3 bases, and 1 base had no gene match. The CDR3 reads CASSLGQENTIYF. CDR3 sequence (DNA): TGTGCCAGCAGCTTGGGACAGGAAAACACCATATATTTT.

This clonotype was recorded at least ten times. V is TRBV10-3 and J is TRBJ2-3, with D possibly TRBD2 on 5 matching bases. V lost 8 bases and J lost 1, with 10 bases in between. This CDR3 comprises 13 residues. Germline V lookup: CDR1 ENHRY, CDR2 SYGVKD. The CDR3 reads CAIGRRGTDTQYF. CDR3 DNA: TGTGCCATCGGGCGGCGGGGCACAGATACGCAGTATTTT.

At least ten counts were recorded for this clonotype. J is TRBJ1-5 and V is TRBV6-1, with D maybe TRBD1 (5 bases). CDR1 is MNHNS, CDR2 SASEGT, per germline. The ends were cut back, 2 bases at V and 4 bases at J, with 6 bases in the middle. CDR3 size: 13 residues. The CDR3 region has the DNA TGTGCCAGCAGTGAATGGGGGAATCAGCCCCAGCATTTT. This codes for CASSEWGNQPQHF.

V is TRBV7-2 and J is TRBJ2-2; 10 bases are a match to TRBD2. Germline V gives CDR1 SGHTA, CDR2 FQGNSA. The CDR3 has 16 residues. After removal of 5 bases from V and 4 bases from J, the junction contained 7 bases not matched to a gene. For the CDR3, the DNA is TGTGCCAGCAGCCAGCGGATAGCGGGGGGCACCGGGGAGCTGTTTTTT. Translated, it gives CASSQRIAGGTGELFF.

This CDR3 is CASRHGAGYTF. As DNA, the CDR3 is TGTGCCAGTCGCCACGGGGCTGGCTACACCTTC. This rearrangement joins TRBV3-1 to TRBJ1-2; D is perhaps TRBD1 (5 bases). The CDR3 loop spans 11 amino acids. Looked up from germline, CDR1 is LGHDT and CDR2 is YNNKEL (reference sequence). The V gene lost 9 bases and the J gene lost 7 bases, with 12 bases spanning the gap.

This clonotype was seen a handful of times. The genes are TRBV2 and TRBJ1-5; D gene ambiguous. CDR1 SNHLY and CDR2 FYNNEI come from the germline V gene. CDR3 length equals 13 residues. Trimming took off 8 bases at V and 5 bases at J, with 13 bases between the two ends. The CDR3 DNA sequence: TGTGCCAGCTTGACCGGGAGAGATCAGCCCCAGCATTTT. Translating it yields CASLTGRDQPQHF.